The 26 T cell receptor beta chains below were found in one sample sequenced in a study of shared clonotypes between healthy human individuals. Method: immunoSEQ multiplex PCR; TCRdb's copy keeps in-frame clones and lacks some. The table has nearly 500,000 clones, 75% to 85% seen once. The sequencing sample was made of PBMCs. The receptors here all came from a woman in her thirties or forties in good health. Some clones in this sample may be carry-over from other donors' samples.

The chain uses TRBV28 and TRBJ2-3, with D tentatively TRBD1 (6 bases). Per the germline V gene, CDR1 is MDHEN and CDR2 is SYDVKM. The length of the CDR3 is 13 residues. V was clipped by 5 bases and J by 2 bases, with 8 bases between them. CDR3 region: CASSGGYTDTQYF. The CDR3 bases are TGTGCCAGCAGTGGGGGCTACACAGATACGCAGTATTTT. The full variable domain, rest sourced from reference TRBV28 and TRBJ2-3, is DVKVTQSSRYLVKRTGEKVFLECVQDMDHENMFWYRQDPGLGLRLIYFSYDVKMKEKGDIPEGYSVSREKKERFSLILESASTNQTSMYLCASSGGYTDTQYFGPGTRLTVL.

This clone was observed a few times. The chain has TRBV7-3 and TRBJ2-1, with D perhaps assigned TRBD1 or TRBD2 (5 bases each). Per germline, CDR1 SGHTA and CDR2 FQGTGA. CDR3 length equals 16 residues. V was shortened by 5 bases and J by 6 bases, with 20 bases between the two germline ends. The CDR3 here is CASSPDLGRRANEQFF. The DNA for the CDR3 is TGTGCCAGCAGCCCCGACTTGGGACGGCGTGCCAATGAGCAGTTCTTC.

J is TRBJ1-1 and V is TRBV11-2; D is uncertain. This CDR3 is 15 amino acids long. Per the germline V gene, CDR1 is SGHAT and CDR2 is FQNNGV. Trimming took 6 bases from V and 0 from J, leaving 14 bases between them. CDR3 sequence: CASRPLGQLNTEAFF. Written as DNA, the CDR3 is TGTGCCAGCAGGCCGTTAGGGCAGCTGAACACTGAAGCTTTCTTT.

This chain connects TRBV5-5 to TRBJ2-7, with D tentatively TRBD1 or TRBD2 (5 bases each). Trimming shortened V by 4 bases and J by 7 bases, and 18 bases separated the two germline ends. The CDR3 runs 14 residues. CDR1 is SGHKS, CDR2 YYEKEE, per germline (reference sequence). The CDR3 DNA reads TGTGCCAGCAGCCCCGGGACCACACGCAGGGAGCAGTACTTC. It translates to CASSPGTTRREQYF.

The gene calls are TRBV19 and TRBJ1-2; tentative D call: TRBD1 (6 bases). The CDR3 length is 15 residues. Trimming left V 1 base short and J 8 bases short, with 17 bases between. From germline, CDR1 is LNHDA and CDR2 SQIVND (reference sequence). CDR3 sequence (DNA): TGTGCCAGTAGTATAGGAGATACAGGGTTCCGCGGCTACACCTTC. Protein product: CASSIGDTGFRGYTF.

The V gene is TRBV2, the J gene TRBJ1-2; D not certain. Germline V gene data show CDR1 as SNHLY and CDR2 as FYNNEI. V was shortened by 4 bases and J by 4 bases, with 7 bases between the two germline ends. The CDR3 length is 12 residues. CDR3 DNA: TGTGCCAGCAGTGTTTCAGCCTATGGCTACACCTTC. Protein product: CASSVSAYGYTF.

This sequence joins TRBV6-1 and TRBJ1-2; D ambiguous. Germline assignment: CDR1 MNHNS and CDR2 SASEGT. The CDR3 runs 13 residues. V shed 2 bases and J shed 7 bases, with 11 bases lying between them. CDR3 region: CASSENPGLGYTF. The CDR3 DNA reads as TGTGCCAGCAGTGAAAATCCGGGCCTTGGCTACACCTTC.

The chain carries TRBV15 and TRBJ2-3; 8 bases are a match to TRBD2. Germline loops: CDR1 LNHNV, CDR2 YYDKDF (reference sequence). The V segment lost 2 bases and the J segment 2 bases; nucleotides outside the gene matches: 9. CDR3 length: 17 residues. The CDR3 sequence: CATSRRVAGLNTDTQYF. In DNA form, the CDR3 reads TGTGCCACCAGCAGACGAGTAGCGGGATTAAACACAGATACGCAGTATTTT. The variable domain in full, with the rest retrieved from reference TRBV15 and TRBJ2-3, is DAMVIQNPRYQVTQFGKPVTLSCSQTLNHNVMYWYQQKSSQAPKLLFHYYDKDFNNEADTPDNFQSRRPNTSFCFLDIRSPGLGDTAMYLCATSRRVAGLNTDTQYFGPGTRLTVL.

The J gene is TRBJ2-1, the V gene TRBV9; weak D call: TRBD1 (6 bases). With 6 bases removed from V and 0 bases from J, the gap between germline ends came to 13 bases. This CDR3 has 15 residues. The germline gives CDR1 SGDLS, CDR2 YYNGEE. CDR3 residues: CASNQGPPSYNEQFF. The CDR3 nucleotides read TGTGCCAGCAATCAGGGGCCCCCCTCCTACAATGAGCAGTTCTTC.

The CDR3 bases are TGTGCCAGCAGCCCGGACAGGGCAGGCACAGATACGCAGTATTTT. Amino acids: CASSPDRAGTDTQYF. The rearrangement joins TRBV7-2 to TRBJ2-3, with TRBD1 matching 8 bases. After removal of 5 bases from V and 1 base from J, the junction contained 5 bases not matched to a gene. CDR1 and CDR2 (germline): SGHTA, FQGNSA. CDR3 length equals 15 residues.

The V gene is TRBV15, the J gene TRBJ2-4, with D maybe TRBD1 (5 bases). There are 17 residues in the CDR3. Germline loops: CDR1 LNHNV, CDR2 YYDKDF (reference sequence). V was clipped by 2 bases and J by 1 base, with 15 bases between them. For the CDR3, the DNA is TGTGCCACCAGCAGACCGGTTGGGGCTGTGGCCAAAAACATTCAGTACTTC. Translating gives CATSRPVGAVAKNIQYF.

Regarding this clone: In the same sample, other DNA sequences code for this CDR3. The genes are TRBV4-2 and TRBJ2-2; D is undetermined. V lost 1 base, J lost 3 bases, and 6 bases lay in between. The CDR3 sequence is 14 residues long. Germline values: CDR1 LGHNA, CDR2 YNFKEQ. The CDR3 sequence is CASSQVGDTGELFF. Written as DNA, the CDR3 is TGTGCCAGCAGCCAAGTTGGCGACACCGGGGAGCTGTTTTTT.

This clone was found a few times. The chain links TRBV5-1 to TRBJ1-2; 8 bases line up with TRBD1. V lost 9 bases to trimming and J lost 6 bases; unmatched junction nucleotides: 7. Germline V gene data show CDR1 as SGHRS and CDR2 as YFSETQ. The CDR3 has 12 residues. The CDR3 bases are TGCGCCACTCGCGGGACAGGCGATGGCTACACCTTC. This encodes CATRGTGDGYTF.

The CDR3 loop reads CAWSDSYSGNTIYF. The CDR3, as DNA: TGTGCCTGGAGTGACAGTTACTCTGGAAACACCATATATTTT. The V and J genes are TRBV30 and TRBJ1-3; D remains ambiguous. Germline CDR1 GTSNPN, CDR2 SVGIG (reference sequence). Trimming removed 1 base from V and 0 bases from J, with 7 bases in between. The CDR3 totals 14 residues.

The chain's CDR3 is CASSLKGSYGYTF. CDR3 coding DNA: TGTGCCAGCAGCCTCAAGGGTAGCTATGGCTACACCTTC. The gene calls are TRBV14 and TRBJ1-2; no clear D gene. V lost 4 bases to trimming and J lost 4 bases, with 10 bases between them. The CDR3 consists of 13 residues. The germline V gene has CDR1 SGHDN and CDR2 FVKESK.

The sample holds one count of this clone. The chain links TRBV4-1 to TRBJ1-1; no clear D gene. The length of the CDR3 is 17 residues. CDR1 is MGHRA and CDR2 is YSYEKL in the germline V gene. V was clipped by 0 bases and J by 1 base, with 15 bases between them. CDR3 protein: CASSQDRSVTQNTEAFF. The CDR3 nucleotides are TGCGCCAGCAGCCAAGATAGGTCAGTGACCCAGAACACTGAAGCTTTCTTT.

The chain joins TRBV7-2 to TRBJ2-7, with 8 bases lining up with TRBD1. V was pared by 5 bases and J by 1 base, with 4 bases of the junction left unmatched. The CDR3 is 14 amino acids. Germline V lookup: CDR1 SGHTA, CDR2 FQGNSA. Here the CDR3 DNA reads TGTGCCAGCAGCCCACGGACAGGGTCCTACGAGCAGTACTTC. It specifies CASSPRTGSYEQYF.

The V call is TRBV19, the J call TRBJ2-2; 10 nucleotides match TRBD2. Looked up from germline, CDR1 is LNHDA and CDR2 is SQIVND (reference sequence). The CDR3 contains 16 residues. J lost 5 bases, V lost 5 bases, and 8 bases had no gene match. CDR3 sequence reads: CASSASSGSATGELFF. In DNA, the CDR3 is TGTGCCAGTAGTGCGTCTAGCGGGAGCGCTACCGGGGAGCTGTTTTTT.

The chain recombines TRBV2 with TRBJ2-3, with 10 bases identical to TRBD1. The CDR3 contains 16 residues. V lost 2 bases to trimming and J lost 7 bases; unmatched junction nucleotides: 9. Germline V gives CDR1 SNHLY, CDR2 FYNNEI. DNA of the CDR3: TGTGCCAGCAGTGAACAGGGGACAGGGGTACCGAATACGCAGTATTTT. Translating it yields CASSEQGTGVPNTQYF.

The chain links TRBV5-5 to TRBJ1-5; 7 bases fit TRBD1. The V and J ends lost 5 bases and 0 bases, in that order; junction bases with no gene match: 11. Germline-derived CDR1 and CDR2 are SGHKS and YYEKEE (reference sequence). The CDR3 is made up of 17 amino acids. The CDR3 loop reads CASRTGPAPYSNQPQHF. The CDR3 DNA reads TGTGCCAGCAGGACAGGGCCCGCACCATATAGCAATCAGCCCCAGCATTTT.

The chain carries TRBV5-6 and TRBJ2-1; 7 bases match TRBD2. CDR1 SGHDT and CDR2 YYEEEE come from the germline V gene. The ends lost 4 bases at V and 4 bases at J; junction bases unmatched: 14. The CDR3 covers 17 residues. The CDR3 spells CASSNRPRAGVYNEQFF. The CDR3 region has the DNA TGTGCCAGCAGCAACCGACCACGGGCGGGGGTATACAATGAGCAGTTCTTC.

The rearrangement joins TRBV6-1 to TRBJ2-5, with D unclear. Trimming stripped 3 bases from V and 2 bases from J, with 7 bases between. CDR3 length equals 13 residues. Germline CDR1 reads MNHNS; CDR2 reads SASEGT. This chain's CDR3 is CASSDVGQETQYF. The CDR3 DNA reads TGTGCCAGCAGTGACGTGGGACAAGAGACCCAGTACTTC.

J is TRBJ2-5 and V is TRBV18; D gene uncertain. Germline CDR1 and CDR2: KGHSH and LQKENI. V shed 5 bases and J shed 3 bases, with 10 bases lying between them. The CDR3 consists of 13 residues. CDR3 DNA sequence: TGTGCCAGCTCAATGAGACAAGAAGAGACCCAGTACTTC. It codes for CASSMRQEETQYF.

The chain employs TRBV19 and TRBJ1-5; TRBD1 agrees at 12 bases. Germline-derived CDR1 and CDR2 are LNHDA and SQIVND (reference sequence). V lost 6 bases and J lost 0; bases outside the gene matches: 3. The CDR3 has 16 residues. As DNA, the CDR3 is TGTGCCAGTAGCGGGACAGGGGGCCTTAGCAATCAGCCCCAGCATTTT. Encoded protein: CASSGTGGLSNQPQHF.

The genes are TRBV18 and TRBJ1-2; 7 bases agree with TRBD1. Germline CDR1 KGHSH, CDR2 LQKENI. CDR3 length: 13 residues. After removal of 4 bases from V and 8 bases from J, the junction contained 7 bases not matched to a gene. The CDR3 sequence is CASSLLGGAGYTF. CDR3 sequence (DNA): TGTGCCAGCTCACTTTTAGGGGGCGCGGGCTACACCTTC.

The CDR3, as DNA: TGTGCCAGCCGGACTAGCGGAATCAATGAGCAGTTCTTC. Amino acids: CASRTSGINEQFF. This rearrangement joins TRBV5-4 to TRBJ2-1, with 10 nucleotides matching TRBD2. Germline values: CDR1 SGHNT, CDR2 YYREEE (reference sequence). The V and J ends lost 7 bases and 6 bases, in that order; junction bases with no gene match: 4. The CDR3 is 13 amino acids.